This T cell receptor beta chain was observed in a study of OX40 agonist ivuxolimab in advanced cancers. The assay was immunoSEQ multiplex PCR, and TCRdb's table has in-frame clones only and misses some. The sample shows tens of thousands of clones, roughly 92% of them seen only once. The CDR3 has 14 residues. V was pared by 4 bases and J by 1 base, with 10 bases between. From germline, CDR1 is MNHNY and CDR2 SVGAGI (reference sequence). Sequenced material: CD4+ or CD8+ T cells sorted from blood, taken in a trial of the OX40 agonist ivuxolimab. J is TRBJ1-1 and V is TRBV6-6; tentative D call: TRBD1 (6 bases). The receptor's source is an adult with an advanced solid tumor such as melanoma, head and neck, liver or kidney cancer. CDR3 in DNA: TGTGCCAGCAGTTGGACAGACGAGAACACTGAAGCTTTCTTT. Protein: CASSWTDENTEAFF.